This is a list of T cell receptor beta chains from one sample in a study of blood T cell repertoires in COVID-19. Some clones are missing from TCRdb's copy, which holds only in-frame ones; the method was immunoSEQ multiplex PCR. Of a few hundred thousand clones listed, around 90% are singletons. Sequences were obtained from peripheral blood. The receptors here all came from a man aged 18 to 29 with active or convalescent COVID-19. The CDR3 runs from the conserved cysteine through the conserved F or W. D genes are given only for firm matches. Only part of the rows carry a size: once, few, many, or a class if the clone is expanded.

cdr3_nt	cdr3_aa	j_call	v_call	clone_size	d_call
TGTGCCAGCAGCTTAGCATGGGCAGGCTACGAGCAGTACTTC	CASSLAWAGYEQYF	TRBJ2-7	TRBV7-2	-	-
TGTGCCAGCAGCTCCTATGAACTGTGGTATGGCTACACCTTC	CASSSYELWYGYTF	TRBJ1-2	TRBV5-6	-	-
TGCGCCAGCAGCCAAGAAATGACTAGCGGTCCCTACAATGAGCAGTTCTTC	CASSQEMTSGPYNEQFF	TRBJ2-1	TRBV4-3	-	TRBD2
TGTGCCAGCTCACCACGTCCAGCGGGGGGGAGCGGTGAGCAGTTCTTC	CASSPRPAGGSGEQFF	TRBJ2-1	TRBV18	-	TRBD2
TGTGCCAGCAGCGTAGGCAGGGGAGCAGATACGCAGTATTTT	CASSVGRGADTQYF	TRBJ2-3	TRBV9	-	-
TGTGCCAGCAGTTGGACAGGGGGCTTAAACGAGCAGTACTTC	CASSWTGGLNEQYF	TRBJ2-7	TRBV6-2/TRBV6-3	-	TRBD1
TGTGCCAGTAGTACCGGACTAGCGGGACCGACAGATACGCAGTATTTT	CASSTGLAGPTDTQYF	TRBJ2-3	TRBV19	-	TRBD2
TGCGCCAGCAGGGGACAGCCGAACACTGAAGCTTTCTTT	CASRGQPNTEAFF	TRBJ1-1	TRBV10-2	-	TRBD1
TGTGCCAGCAGCTTAGCGCGTGTTCCGGGTGAGTGGAACTATGGCTACACCTTC	CASSLARVPGEWNYGYTF	TRBJ1-2	TRBV7-2	-	-
TGTGCCAGCAGTTACCAGGGGATCCGCTCTGGAAACACCATATATTTT	CASSYQGIRSGNTIYF	TRBJ1-3	TRBV6-5	-	-
TGTGCCAGCAGTTCACGACAGGGGCGAGACTATGGCTACACCTTC	CASSSRQGRDYGYTF	TRBJ1-2	TRBV27	once	TRBD1
TGCAGCGTGGGACAGGGGTCCTACGAGCAGTACTTC	CSVGQGSYEQYF	TRBJ2-7	TRBV29-1	few	TRBD1
TGTGCCAGCAGCTTAGGGGGAGGAGAGACCCAGTACTTC	CASSLGGGETQYF	TRBJ2-5	TRBV11-3	-	-
TGCAGCGTCATGCTTGGGGACAGAAAAAACATTCAGTACTTC	CSVMLGDRKNIQYF	TRBJ2-4	TRBV29-1	-	TRBD1
TGTGCCAGCAGCCCATCCCAGGTCACCAATGAGCAGTTCTTC	CASSPSQVTNEQFF	TRBJ2-1	TRBV3-1/TRBV3-2	-	-
TGTGCCAGCAGCCTGGTGAAGGGGTCTGAAGCTTTCTTT	CASSLVKGSEAFF	TRBJ1-1	TRBV6-5	-	-
TGCAGCGTTGAGCAGGGGATAGCGGGTAGCTCCTACGAGCAGTACTTC	CSVEQGIAGSSYEQYF	TRBJ2-7	TRBV29-1	-	-
TGTGCCAGCAGGCGATCCGGGACAGGCCTCTCTGGGGCCAACGTCCTGACTTTC	CASRRSGTGLSGANVLTF	TRBJ2-6	TRBV6-6	-	TRBD1
TGCGCCAGCCGGGGCCCTTGGGGCGGGGGGGAGAAACACACCGGGGAGCTGTTTTTT	CASRGPWGGGEKHTGELFF	TRBJ2-2	TRBV10-2	-	TRBD2
TGCAGCGGTCTCGGGACAGGGGTACGTGAGACCCAGTACTTC	CSGLGTGVRETQYF	TRBJ2-5	TRBV29-1	-	TRBD1
TGTGCCAGCAGTTTAATCGGAGAGAGGGCTTTCTTT	CASSLIGERAFF	TRBJ1-1	TRBV27	-	-
TGTGCCAGCAGCCCACTAGCGCCCCAGGATACGCAGTATTTT	CASSPLAPQDTQYF	TRBJ2-3	TRBV3-1/TRBV3-2	-	TRBD2
TGTGCCAGCAGCCCGGGACAGGGGCCCTCCTACGAGCAGTACTTC	CASSPGQGPSYEQYF	TRBJ2-7	TRBV7-8	few	TRBD1
TGCGCCAGCAGCCAAGGAGGTAGAGAAATATTTGAAGCTTTCTTT	CASSQGGREIFEAFF	TRBJ1-1	TRBV4-1	-	-
TGTGCCAGCAGCCCAGAAAGAACTGAAGCTTTCTTT	CASSPERTEAFF	TRBJ1-1	TRBV7-9	-	-
TGCGCCAGCAGCTTGGGACACGGGAACACCGGGGAGCTGTTTTTT	CASSLGHGNTGELFF	TRBJ2-2	TRBV5-1	-	-
TGTGCCAGTAGTAGACAGGGCCCCTACGAGCAGTACTTC	CASSRQGPYEQYF	TRBJ2-7	TRBV19	-	TRBD1
TGTGCCAGCAGTTACTACAGCTACGAGCAGTACTTC	CASSYYSYEQYF	TRBJ2-7	TRBV6-2/TRBV6-3	-	-